This T cell receptor beta chain was captured in a study of long-term antiretroviral therapy in people with HIV (dated by TCRdb to 2021 to 2024). Notes on the research overall: Collection of the earliest samples took place about a decade ahead of the 2015 WHO recommendation for immediate ART, at a time when ART was typically delayed until CD4 counts fell. A retrospective serial study tested whether changes in peripheral blood TRB repertoire composition and diversity were associated with ART initiation and durable HIV suppression. A total of around 190 cryopreserved PBMC samples came from 25 to 35 adults with confirmed HIV infection and were collected serially over a mean of roughly six years (range 1-12). Of the 25 to 30 participants with HIV, approximately 11 were female. Test extractions of a monoclonal T-cell line alongside under 35 polyclonal samples showed no cross-contamination during QIAcube processing.

Germline trimming amounts to 7 bases on V and 10 bases on J, with 8 as the count of junction bases outside the gene matches. From a lookup of the germline V gene, CDR1 and CDR2 are SQVTM and ANQGSEA. Inclusive of the bounding cysteine and phenylalanine, the CDR3 is 12 residues long. The sequence is cut down to CDR3 DNA, 36 bases in frame from base 1. Inclusion was restricted to participants for whom at least one PBMC sample before ART initiation and at least two post-ART samples were available. Treatment was received in the United States of America by all participants with HIV. Before DNA extraction, cryopreserved samples containing about 0.9-11 million PBMC were thawed and washed. At the time of the earliest PBMC sample for each participant with HIV, ages ranged from about 20 to 55 years. PBMC samples from each participant spanned 1-4 timepoints before ART initiation and 2-8 timepoints after ART initiation, with a median of 7 samples. Serial HIV viral load, CD4+ T-cell count, ART history and demographic data were obtained for every participant. A Qiagen kit on a QIAcube was used to extract genomic DNA from unsorted PBMC, with samples processed in batches of 12.

Notes on this clone: Its recognized antigen is unknown. No much larger clone exists at a distance of one base, and base qualities are not known.

General conclusions and limits of the study: Since PBMC availability was limited, sequencing covered only the TCR beta chain, with no alpha chain pairing. The repertoire was dominated across all time points by expanded TRB clones identified before ART initiation, although this dominance was seen to fluctuate and to decrease in many PLHIV after ART. No data were available on ART adherence, viral resistance or therapy changes, limiting inferences about post-ART repertoire changes. Starting ART was linked to a significant rise in TRB diversity, yet even with long-term ART the diversity remained significantly lower than in transplant donor controls. Because pre-ART samples had limited cell numbers, unsorted PBMC were profiled rather than sorted CD4+ and CD8+ T cells. The samples span the years 2004 to 2017, and the ART regimens used may be less effective than current regimens. Narrower CDR3 length ranges were observed in HIV repertoires than in controls, and an antigen-experienced repertoire with only a slight naive shift after ART was suggested by the network structure.

The immunoSEQ hsTCRB v3.0 assay was used at survey level resolution for TRB variable region sequencing. The target sequencing depth for TRB was roughly 35,000-50,000 T-cell genomes per sample. TRB libraries were pooled and sequenced on an Illumina MiSeq using a v3 150-cycle kit. Regarding the original processing steps: Repertoire analysis ran in R within a reproducible Nextflow workflow covering QC, data transformation and analysis. Custom analyses were implemented in LymphoSeq2, an R package for AIRR-Seq data exploration. A few samples that yielded fewer than 5000 total TRB sequences were excluded, so that around 190 HIV repertoires were analyzed. Among the roughly 190 retained HIV repertoires, 55 to 65 were collected before ART initiation and 120 to 140 after ART initiation. Repertoires were downsampled to 5000 TRB nucleotide sequences, and summary statistics were averaged over 100 downsampling iterations. TRB sequences were retained for analysis only if CDR3 regions of at least seven amino acids were present. A Shannon entropy-derived clonality score and the Gini coefficient were used to measure diversity. In the repertoire networks, any two of the top 5000 CDR3 amino acid sequences were linked whenever the two sequences differed by an edit distance of one. Antigen specificity groups and MHC restriction were predicted for TRB CDR3 amino acid sequences with GLIPH2. CDR3 amino acid sequences were matched against VDJdb and McPAS-TCR to flag known CMV, EBV, HIV or tissue antigen associations. Pre-ART, post-ART and control groups were compared with Wilcoxon signed-rank tests and Holm-Bonferroni correction. TCRdb holds this immuneACCESS table with in-frame rearrangements only. Some clones are missing; in checked studies, unresolved V genes explain under half, and the rest has no known cause. That table supplies the V and J calls and clone size; D and trimming were determined from the DNA. The sample table shows 15,000 to 20,000 clones, and over 70% are seen once. Around 15% of the sample is held by the ten biggest clonotypes.

The chain couples TRBV29-1 to TRBJ2-1, with 9 central nucleotides matching TRBD1. The sequence was collected from a man aged 25-40 years with HIV. The sequencing used unsorted PBMCs, collected approximately 2.1 years before starting antiretroviral therapy. The DNA sequence reads TGCAGCGCTGGGACAGGGACGTACGAGCAGTTCTTC. Its product reads: CSAGTGTYEQFF.